These T cell receptor beta chains were read from a single sample in a study of CD8 T cells in ankylosing spondylitis. TCRdb reprocessed the 5' RACE reads with MiXCR, giving one entry per CDR3 protein. Here the sample spans around 430,000 distinct CDR3 sequences, more than 15% being singletons. The sequenced material came from blood, either unsorted or a sorted T cell fraction (not recorded which). The receptors here all came from a male donor with ankylosing spondylitis. Each CDR3 is given with its conserved first and last residue. D genes are given only for firm matches.

D gene: .
V gene: TRBV6-2/TRBV6-3
J gene: TRBJ2-2
CDR3 protein: CVIGRPLVGELFF

D gene: .
V gene: TRBV27
J gene: TRBJ2-6
CDR3 protein: CASSSGTAGANVLTF

D gene: .
V gene: TRBV28
J gene: TRBJ1-5
CDR3 protein: CASIPGTIGNQPQHF

D gene: .
V gene: TRBV29-1
J gene: TRBJ2-7
CDR3 protein: CSVGLGSSYEQYF

D gene: .
V gene: TRBV7-2
J gene: TRBJ2-3
CDR3 protein: CASTLEGWRAQYF

D gene: .
V gene: TRBV7-3
J gene: TRBJ2-2
CDR3 protein: CASSSTPANTGELFF

D gene: .
V gene: TRBV28
J gene: TRBJ2-7
CDR3 protein: CASSNIYEQYF

D gene: .
V gene: TRBV7-3
J gene: TRBJ1-6
CDR3 protein: CASSYEPNSPLHF

D gene: TRBD1
V gene: TRBV20-1
J gene: TRBJ2-7
CDR3 protein: CSASAGQGIRNEQYF

D gene: .
V gene: TRBV30
J gene: TRBJ1-1
CDR3 protein: CAWSVSGQNTEAFF

D gene: TRBD2
V gene: TRBV20-1
J gene: TRBJ2-1
CDR3 protein: CSARISSGTSGRFQQFF

D gene: TRBD1
V gene: TRBV9
J gene: TRBJ1-2
CDR3 protein: CASSATSGGAFPGYGYTF